This passage covers 9 T cell receptor beta chains from one sample sequenced in a study of blood T cell repertoires in COVID-19. Some clones are missing from TCRdb's copy, which holds only in-frame ones; the method was immunoSEQ multiplex PCR. In the table there are approximately 450,000 clones, around 89% of which are singletons. What was sequenced was peripheral blood. Receptors were obtained from a woman aged 25-40 years with acute or convalescent COVID-19.

The CDR3 sequence is CASSLYETGEYEQYF. The CDR3, as DNA: TGTGCCAGCAGCTTATACGAGACAGGGGAGTACGAGCAGTACTTC. This chain uses TRBV7-8 with TRBJ2-7, with 8 bases aligning to TRBD1. V was clipped by 2 bases and J by 4 bases; unmatched bases: 7. This CDR3 is 15 amino acids long. The V gene's germline CDR1 is SGHVS and CDR2 FQNEAQ.

This chain joins TRBV25-1 and TRBJ1-4; 7 positions agree with TRBD1. The CDR3 runs 16 residues. The germline CDR1 and CDR2 sequences are MGHDK and SYGVNS. The V gene end was trimmed by 4 bases and the J gene end by 2 bases; junction bases not matched to a gene: 7. The CDR3 nucleotides read TGTGCCAGCAGTGGCGGCAGGGGGTTTACTAATGAAAAACTGTTTTTT. It codes for CASSGGRGFTNEKLFF.

This clone was found many times. The rearrangement joins TRBV11-2 to TRBJ2-1; weak D call: TRBD2 (6 bases). CDR1 is SGHAT, CDR2 FQNNGV, per germline. Trimming pared 1 base from V and 8 bases from J, leaving 15 bases between. This CDR3 is 15 amino acids long. The CDR3 region has the DNA TGTGCCAGCAGCTTAGCATCTATCCGACTAGATGAGCAGTTCTTC. Residues: CASSLASIRLDEQFF.

The V gene is TRBV4-1, the J gene TRBJ2-3, with 8 bases identical to TRBD1. The CDR3 has 16 amino acids. Germline CDR1 MGHRA, CDR2 YSYEKL. V shed 2 bases, J shed 6 bases, and the junction held 10 bases outside the gene matches. The CDR3 sequence: CASSQPDGQGLDTQYF. DNA for the CDR3: TGCGCCAGCAGCCAACCCGATGGACAGGGTTTGGATACGCAGTATTTT.

As concerns this clone: Relative to the germline gene, one junction end is altered; a read error may explain this. The J gene is TRBJ2-1, the V gene TRBV28, with TRBD1 identical over 7 bases. The CDR3 contains 16 residues. The germline gives CDR1 MDHEN, CDR2 SYDVKM. CDR3 region: CASSSPTGASYSEQFF. The CDR3 DNA reads as TGTGCCAGCAGTTCCCCCACAGGGGCCTCCTACAGTGAGCAGTTCTTC.

This sequence joins TRBV29-1 and TRBJ2-7, with a possible D match to TRBD1 (6 bases). The germline V and J ends were trimmed by 6 bases and 7 bases, with 16 bases remaining between them. This CDR3 spans 12 amino acids. CDR1 is SQVTM and CDR2 is ANQGSEA in the germline V gene. The CDR3 sequence: CSVPTGSGEQYF. CDR3 bases: TGCAGCGTCCCGACAGGTTCGGGAGAGCAGTACTTC.

The chain has TRBV12-3 or TRBV12-4 and TRBJ1-1; TRBD1 is a possible D gene (5 bases). CDR3 length: 13 amino acids. The V end lost 8 bases, the J end lost 5 bases, and 15 bases lay between the germline ends. For the CDR3, the DNA is TGTGCCAGCTCAAGGGGTCCTGAGACTGAAGCTTTCTTT. It specifies CASSRGPETEAFF.

This chain joins TRBV10-3 and TRBJ2-7; 7 nucleotides agree with TRBD1. Germline assignment: CDR1 ENHRY and CDR2 SYGVKD. J lost 1 base, V lost 9 bases, and 9 bases had no gene match. The CDR3 contains 14 residues. Here the CDR3 DNA reads TGTGCCATTGCCCCGGGGACAGATTCCTACGAGCAGTACTTC. Amino acids: CAIAPGTDSYEQYF.

J is TRBJ2-7 and V is TRBV6-5, with 11 bases lining up with TRBD1. The germline V gene encodes CDR1 MNHEY and CDR2 SVGAGI. The V segment lost 8 bases and the J segment 7 bases; nucleotides outside the gene matches: 10. The CDR3 runs 14 residues. The CDR3 protein is CASEPGQGVREQYF. CDR3 coding DNA: TGTGCCAGCGAACCGGGACAGGGGGTGAGGGAGCAGTACTTC.